A selection of T cell receptor beta chains follows, all from one sample in a study of T cell responses to AZD1222 COVID-19 vaccine. Clones were read by immunoSEQ multiplex PCR, and TCRdb kept only the in-frame ones, dropping some. The table shows about 150,000 clones, with about 91% occurring only once. Sequencing used peripheral blood, obtained on day 0 of AZD1222 vaccination. The receptors come from an adult in good health. The CDR3 runs from the conserved cysteine through the conserved F or W. A D gene is named only where the DNA matches it firmly. Some rows have no size entry. The others give once, few or many, or a class for an expanded clone.

v_gene: TRBV3-1/TRBV3-2; j_gene: TRBJ1-1; abundance: .; d_gene: .; CDR3aa: CASSYFGMNTEAFF; CDR3nt: TGTGCCAGCAGCTACTTTGGCATGAACACTGAAGCTTTCTTT
v_gene: TRBV7-2; j_gene: TRBJ1-1; abundance: .; d_gene: .; CDR3aa: CASSQRPNTEAFF; CDR3nt: TGTGCCAGCAGCCAAAGACCAAACACTGAAGCTTTCTTT
v_gene: TRBV7-8; j_gene: TRBJ1-5; abundance: .; d_gene: .; CDR3aa: CASSLERYQPQHF; CDR3nt: TGTGCCAGCAGCTTAGAGAGGTATCAGCCCCAGCATTTT
v_gene: TRBV15; j_gene: TRBJ2-3; abundance: .; d_gene: TRBD2; CDR3aa: CATTLGLAGVYSTDTQYF; CDR3nt: TGTGCCACCACCCTCGGGCTAGCGGGGGTTTATAGCACAGATACGCAGTATTTT
v_gene: TRBV5-1; j_gene: TRBJ2-7; abundance: .; d_gene: TRBD1; CDR3aa: CASSSTGAYEQYF; CDR3nt: TGCGCCAGCAGCTCCACAGGGGCCTACGAGCAGTACTTC
v_gene: TRBV27; j_gene: TRBJ2-7; abundance: .; d_gene: TRBD1; CDR3aa: CASRLSGQGEVEQYF; CDR3nt: TGTGCCAGCAGACTTTCGGGACAGGGAGAGGTCGAGCAGTACTTC
v_gene: TRBV5-1; j_gene: TRBJ2-1; abundance: .; d_gene: TRBD2; CDR3aa: CASSYGLAGGIVEQFF; CDR3nt: TGCGCCAGCAGCTACGGACTAGCGGGAGGAATTGTTGAGCAGTTCTTC
v_gene: TRBV6-4; j_gene: TRBJ1-1; abundance: .; d_gene: .; CDR3aa: CASREAPTAEAFF; CDR3nt: TGTGCCAGCAGGGAAGCCCCGACAGCTGAAGCTTTCTTT
v_gene: TRBV9; j_gene: TRBJ1-6; abundance: .; d_gene: .; CDR3aa: CASSLGGQKYSPLHF; CDR3nt: TGTGCCAGCAGCTTGGGGGGGCAGAAGTATTCACCCCTCCACTTT
v_gene: TRBV30; j_gene: TRBJ1-2; abundance: .; d_gene: TRBD1; CDR3aa: CAWRDPGQGMGVRNYGYTF; CDR3nt: TGTGCCTGGAGAGATCCGGGACAGGGGATGGGGGTGAGGAACTATGGCTACACCTTC
v_gene: TRBV6-5; j_gene: TRBJ2-5; abundance: .; d_gene: .; CDR3aa: CASSPMATGKETQYF; CDR3nt: TGTGCCAGCAGCCCAATGGCAACAGGAAAAGAGACCCAGTACTTC
v_gene: TRBV6-4; j_gene: TRBJ2-1; abundance: .; d_gene: TRBD2; CDR3aa: CASSDSERGDEQFF; CDR3nt: TGTGCCAGCAGTGACTCTGAGCGGGGTGACGAGCAGTTCTTC
v_gene: TRBV12-5; j_gene: TRBJ2-1; abundance: medium-sized; d_gene: TRBD2; CDR3aa: CASLRTSGYNEQFF; CDR3nt: TGTGCTAGTCTTAGGACTAGCGGCTACAATGAGCAGTTCTTC
v_gene: TRBV29-1; j_gene: TRBJ1-4; abundance: .; d_gene: .; CDR3aa: CSVEGLPGLGEKLFF; CDR3nt: TGCAGCGTTGAAGGCTTACCGGGTTTGGGTGAAAAACTGTTTTTT
v_gene: TRBV30; j_gene: TRBJ1-1; abundance: .; d_gene: .; CDR3aa: CAWSVAVNTEAFF; CDR3nt: TGTGCCTGGAGTGTAGCGGTGAACACTGAAGCTTTCTTT
v_gene: TRBV21-1; j_gene: TRBJ2-6; abundance: .; d_gene: .; CDR3aa: CASSKGRDRSGANVLTF; CDR3nt: TGTGCCAGCAGCAAAGGGCGGGACCGCTCTGGGGCCAACGTCCTGACTTTC
v_gene: TRBV6-5; j_gene: TRBJ1-2; abundance: .; d_gene: TRBD1; CDR3aa: CASRKITGGYYGYTF; CDR3nt: TGTGCCAGCAGGAAGATTACAGGGGGATACTATGGCTACACCTTC
v_gene: TRBV27; j_gene: TRBJ1-1; abundance: .; d_gene: TRBD1; CDR3aa: CASTRTGYLAEAFF; CDR3nt: TGTGCCAGCACCCGGACAGGGTATCTTGCTGAAGCTTTCTTT
v_gene: TRBV18; j_gene: TRBJ1-1; abundance: .; d_gene: TRBD1; CDR3aa: CASSPRTGVTNTEAFF; CDR3nt: TGTGCCAGCTCACCAAGGACAGGGGTGACGAACACTGAAGCTTTCTTT
v_gene: TRBV15; j_gene: TRBJ1-2; abundance: .; d_gene: .; CDR3aa: CATSRGTPGIYGYTF; CDR3nt: TGTGCCACCAGCAGGGGGACGCCGGGGATTTATGGCTACACCTTC
v_gene: TRBV5-6; j_gene: TRBJ2-1; abundance: .; d_gene: .; CDR3aa: CASSLPTNSYNEQFF; CDR3nt: TGTGCCAGCAGCTTGCCTACCAACTCCTACAATGAGCAGTTCTTC
v_gene: TRBV6-5; j_gene: TRBJ2-3; abundance: .; d_gene: .; CDR3aa: CASSYDSTDTQYF; CDR3nt: TGTGCCAGCAGTTACGACAGCACAGATACGCAGTATTTT
v_gene: TRBV6-2/TRBV6-3; j_gene: TRBJ2-1; abundance: .; d_gene: .; CDR3aa: CASSFAGNYNEQFF; CDR3nt: TGTGCCAGCAGTTTCGCCGGGAACTACAATGAGCAGTTCTTC
v_gene: TRBV7-2; j_gene: TRBJ1-6; abundance: .; d_gene: .; CDR3aa: CASSLELPAGRPSPLHF; CDR3nt: TGTGCCAGCAGCTTAGAACTTCCGGCAGGACGGCCCTCACCCCTCCACTTT
v_gene: TRBV18; j_gene: TRBJ2-7; abundance: .; d_gene: .; CDR3aa: CASSPPGGGSYEQYF; CDR3nt: TGTGCCAGCTCACCCCCGGGGGGCGGATCCTACGAGCAGTACTTC
v_gene: TRBV19; j_gene: TRBJ1-2; abundance: few; d_gene: .; CDR3aa: CASKGPTTYGYTF; CDR3nt: TGTGCCAGTAAGGGGCCGACTACCTATGGCTACACCTTC
v_gene: TRBV9; j_gene: TRBJ1-1; abundance: .; d_gene: TRBD1; CDR3aa: CASRREQGDTEAFF; CDR3nt: TGTGCCAGCAGAAGAGAGCAGGGGGACACTGAAGCTTTCTTT
v_gene: TRBV5-1; j_gene: TRBJ1-4; abundance: .; d_gene: .; CDR3aa: CASSFGRGNEKLFF; CDR3nt: TGCGCCAGCAGCTTTGGTCGGGGGAATGAAAAACTGTTTTTT
v_gene: TRBV7-9; j_gene: TRBJ1-3; abundance: .; d_gene: .; CDR3aa: CASRREGPENTIYF; CDR3nt: TGTGCCAGCAGGCGTGAGGGGCCAGAAAACACCATATATTTT
v_gene: TRBV19; j_gene: TRBJ1-2; abundance: .; d_gene: .; CDR3aa: CASSPVAGQGYTF; CDR3nt: TGTGCCAGTAGCCCAGTGGCGGGGCAAGGCTACACCTTC
v_gene: TRBV7-8; j_gene: TRBJ2-7; abundance: .; d_gene: TRBD2; CDR3aa: CASSLREGTYEQYF; CDR3nt: TGTGCCAGCAGCTTACGGGAGGGCACCTACGAGCAGTACTTC
v_gene: TRBV3-1/TRBV3-2; j_gene: TRBJ1-3; abundance: .; d_gene: .; CDR3aa: CASSPDGLSGNTIYF; CDR3nt: TGTGCCAGCAGCCCGGACGGACTCTCTGGAAACACCATATATTTT
v_gene: TRBV11-2; j_gene: TRBJ2-7; abundance: .; d_gene: .; CDR3aa: CASRFSETYEQYF; CDR3nt: TGTGCCAGCAGGTTCTCTGAGACCTACGAGCAGTACTTC
v_gene: TRBV12-3/TRBV12-4; j_gene: TRBJ2-1; abundance: .; d_gene: .; CDR3aa: CASSAPGIKFF; CDR3nt: TGTGCCAGCAGTGCCCCGGGGATAAAGTTCTTC
v_gene: TRBV5-1; j_gene: TRBJ2-5; abundance: .; d_gene: TRBD2; CDR3aa: CASSPGLGGETQYF; CDR3nt: TGCGCCAGCAGCCCGGGACTAGGTGGAGAGACCCAGTACTTC
v_gene: TRBV15; j_gene: TRBJ2-7; abundance: .; d_gene: TRBD1; CDR3aa: CATSRDRGPGGDEQYF; CDR3nt: TGTGCCACCAGCAGAGATCGAGGGCCAGGGGGAGACGAGCAGTACTTC
v_gene: TRBV6-2/TRBV6-3; j_gene: TRBJ1-3; abundance: .; d_gene: .; CDR3aa: CASTPGQFSGNTIYF; CDR3nt: TGTGCCAGCACCCCTGGACAGTTCTCTGGAAACACCATATATTTT
v_gene: TRBV3-1/TRBV3-2; j_gene: TRBJ1-2; abundance: .; d_gene: .; CDR3aa: CASSQGQRAKGGYTF; CDR3nt: TGTGCCAGCAGCCAAGGCCAGAGGGCCAAGGGAGGCTACACCTTC
v_gene: TRBV2; j_gene: TRBJ2-1; abundance: few; d_gene: .; CDR3aa: CASSEGEQFF; CDR3nt: TGTGCCAGCAGTGAGGGTGAGCAGTTCTTC
v_gene: TRBV7-9; j_gene: TRBJ1-1; abundance: .; d_gene: .; CDR3aa: CASSHTDTNTEAFF; CDR3nt: TGTGCCAGCAGCCATACAGATACGAACACTGAAGCTTTCTTT
v_gene: TRBV10-3; j_gene: TRBJ2-2; abundance: .; d_gene: .; CDR3aa: CATATAGVNTGELFF; CDR3nt: TGTGCCACCGCAACGGCAGGGGTCAACACCGGGGAGCTGTTTTTT
v_gene: TRBV19; j_gene: TRBJ1-6; abundance: .; d_gene: .; CDR3aa: CASSMTSSYNSPLHF; CDR3nt: TGTGCCAGTAGTATGACCAGCTCCTATAATTCACCCCTCCACTTT
v_gene: TRBV19; j_gene: TRBJ1-1; abundance: .; d_gene: TRBD1; CDR3aa: CASSRDSFTEAFF; CDR3nt: TGTGCCAGTAGTAGGGACAGCTTCACTGAAGCTTTCTTT
v_gene: TRBV6-5; j_gene: TRBJ1-2; abundance: .; d_gene: TRBD1; CDR3aa: CASSYRQGLHGYTF; CDR3nt: TGTGCCAGCAGTTACAGACAGGGCCTACATGGCTACACCTTC
v_gene: TRBV9; j_gene: TRBJ1-2; abundance: .; d_gene: .; CDR3aa: CASSVEVGSSNYGYTF; CDR3nt: TGTGCCAGCAGCGTAGAGGTAGGCTCTTCTAACTATGGCTACACCTTC
v_gene: TRBV7-9; j_gene: TRBJ2-5; abundance: .; d_gene: TRBD1; CDR3aa: CASRRGPETQYF; CDR3nt: TGTGCCAGCAGAAGGGGGCCAGAGACCCAGTACTTC
v_gene: TRBV27; j_gene: TRBJ2-7; abundance: .; d_gene: .; CDR3aa: CASSPYPSYEQYF; CDR3nt: TGTGCCAGCAGTCCATACCCCTCCTACGAGCAGTACTTC
v_gene: TRBV6-5; j_gene: TRBJ2-3; abundance: .; d_gene: .; CDR3aa: CASSLQGGQYF; CDR3nt: TGTGCCAGCAGTCTACAGGGAGGTCAGTATTTT
v_gene: TRBV6-4; j_gene: TRBJ1-2; abundance: few; d_gene: TRBD1; CDR3aa: CASSPSGQATRYTF; CDR3nt: TGTGCCAGCAGTCCGTCGGGACAGGCCACCCGCTACACCTTC
v_gene: TRBV3-1/TRBV3-2; j_gene: TRBJ1-5; abundance: .; d_gene: TRBD1; CDR3aa: CASSQRGTDNQPQHF; CDR3nt: TGTGCCAGCAGCCAACGCGGGACAGATAATCAGCCCCAGCATTTT
v_gene: TRBV9; j_gene: TRBJ1-1; abundance: once; d_gene: .; CDR3aa: CASSTQGRANTEAFF; CDR3nt: TGTGCCAGCAGCACCCAGGGCAGGGCGAACACTGAAGCTTTCTTT
v_gene: TRBV4-3; j_gene: TRBJ1-2; abundance: .; d_gene: .; CDR3aa: CASSQDQTTGSLNGYTF; CDR3nt: TGCGCCAGCAGCCAAGACCAAACGACAGGAAGTCTTAATGGCTACACCTTC
v_gene: TRBV5-1; j_gene: TRBJ2-1; abundance: .; d_gene: .; CDR3aa: CASSLGPVDEQFF; CDR3nt: TGCGCCAGCAGCTTGGGTCCGGTCGATGAGCAGTTCTTC
v_gene: TRBV30; j_gene: TRBJ1-5; abundance: .; d_gene: .; CDR3aa: CAWSTRTGPYSNQPQHF; CDR3nt: TGTGCCTGGAGTACCCGGACGGGTCCGTATAGCAATCAGCCCCAGCATTTT
v_gene: TRBV2; j_gene: TRBJ1-4; abundance: once; d_gene: .; CDR3aa: CASSQPATNEKLFF; CDR3nt: TGTGCCAGCAGTCAACCAGCAACTAATGAAAAACTGTTTTTT
v_gene: TRBV2; j_gene: TRBJ2-5; abundance: .; d_gene: .; CDR3aa: CASSASRYQETQYF; CDR3nt: TGTGCCAGCAGTGCGTCCAGGTACCAAGAGACCCAGTACTTC
v_gene: TRBV27; j_gene: TRBJ2-1; abundance: .; d_gene: TRBD2; CDR3aa: CASSLGLAGVFEQFF; CDR3nt: TGTGCCAGCAGTTTAGGGCTAGCGGGAGTGTTTGAGCAGTTCTTC